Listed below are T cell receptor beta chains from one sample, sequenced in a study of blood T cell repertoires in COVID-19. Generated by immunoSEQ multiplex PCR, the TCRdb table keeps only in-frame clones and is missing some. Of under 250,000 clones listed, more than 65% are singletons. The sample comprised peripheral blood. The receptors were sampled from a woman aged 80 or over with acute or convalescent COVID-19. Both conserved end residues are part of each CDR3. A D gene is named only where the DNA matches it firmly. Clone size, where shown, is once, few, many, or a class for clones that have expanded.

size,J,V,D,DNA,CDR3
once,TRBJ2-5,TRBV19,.,TGTGCCAGTAACCCCGGGACTTTAGAGACCCAGTACTTC,CASNPGTLETQYF
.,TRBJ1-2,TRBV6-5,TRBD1,TGTGCCAGCGAGGCCGGGACAGGGGCCTATGGCTACACCTTC,CASEAGTGAYGYTF
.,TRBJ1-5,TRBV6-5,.,TGTGCCAGCAGCCGACTCTCGGACAATCAGCCCCAGCATTTT,CASSRLSDNQPQHF
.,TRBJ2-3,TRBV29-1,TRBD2,TGCAGCGTTGCCGCTAGCGGAGCTAGCACAGATACGCAGTATTTT,CSVAASGASTDTQYF
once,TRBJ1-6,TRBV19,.,TGTGCCAGTAATCTGCAGGGCAATTCACCCCTCCACTTT,CASNLQGNSPLHF
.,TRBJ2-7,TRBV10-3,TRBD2,TGTGCCATCAGTGCGAGGGAGGGCGGCGAGCAGTACTTC,CAISAREGGEQYF
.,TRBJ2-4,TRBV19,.,TGTGCCAGTAGTATCCTCGGGGCCAAAAACATTCAGTACTTC,CASSILGAKNIQYF
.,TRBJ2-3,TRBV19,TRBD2,TGTGCCAGTAGTGGTAGGCTAGCGGGTCTCACAGATACGCAGTATTTT,CASSGRLAGLTDTQYF
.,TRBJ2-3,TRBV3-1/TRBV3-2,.,TGTGCCAGCAGCCAAGGCGGGATCCTCACAGATACGCAGTATTTT,CASSQGGILTDTQYF
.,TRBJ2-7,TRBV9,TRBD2,TGTGCCAGCAGCGTTTCTAGCGGGGGGTCCTACGAGCAGTACTTC,CASSVSSGGSYEQYF
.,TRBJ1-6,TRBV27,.,TGTGCCAGCAGTCTACGTATGCCCTGGGGCCCTTCGAGCTCCTATAATTCACCCCTCCACTTT,CASSLRMPWGPSSSYNSPLHF
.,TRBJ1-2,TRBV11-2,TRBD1,TGTGCCAGCAGCCGAAACCGGGACAGGGGAACTACCTTC,CASSRNRDRGTTF
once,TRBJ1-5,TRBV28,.,TGTGCCAGCAGTCCCGGATACTTGAGGAATCAGCCCCAGCATTTT,CASSPGYLRNQPQHF
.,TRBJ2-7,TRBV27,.,TGTGCCAGCACTCCGCACGGGACCTACGAGCAGTACTTC,CASTPHGTYEQYF
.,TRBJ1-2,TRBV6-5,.,TGTGCCAGCACATACACGGGAGGGGGCTACACCTTC,CASTYTGGGYTF
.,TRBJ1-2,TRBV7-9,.,TGTGCCAGCAGCTTAATTACAGCCGCCCGGTCGGGCTACACCTTC,CASSLITAARSGYTF
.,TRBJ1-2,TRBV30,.,TGTGCCTGGAGTCCCGTATATGGCTACACCTTC,CAWSPVYGYTF
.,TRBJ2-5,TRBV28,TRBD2,TGTGCCAGCAGTTTATGGGCTAGCGGCCAAGAGACCCAGTACTTC,CASSLWASGQETQYF
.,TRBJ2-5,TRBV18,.,TGTGCCAGCTCACCACCCCAGGAAGGGACCCAGTACTTC,CASSPPQEGTQYF
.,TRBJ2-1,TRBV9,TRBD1,TGTGCCAGCAGCGTGCCCCCACAGGGGAATGAGCAGTTCTTC,CASSVPPQGNEQFF
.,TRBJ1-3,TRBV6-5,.,TGTGCCAGCAGTTGGACAGCGAGCTCTGGAAACACCATATATTTT,CASSWTASSGNTIYF
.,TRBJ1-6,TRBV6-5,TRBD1,TGTGCCAGCAGGCGGGACAGGAATTCACCCCTCCACTTT,CASRRDRNSPLHF
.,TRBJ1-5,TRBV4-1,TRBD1,TGCGCCAGCAGTCGAACCGGGACAGCTGATCAGCCCCAGCATTTT,CASSRTGTADQPQHF
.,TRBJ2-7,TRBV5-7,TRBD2,TGTGCCAGCAGCTTAGCGGGGGGCGCTTTTGGGGGCGAGCAGTACTTC,CASSLAGGAFGGEQYF
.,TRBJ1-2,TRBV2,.,TGTGCCAGCAGTCCAGGGGAGAACTATGGCTACACCTTC,CASSPGENYGYTF
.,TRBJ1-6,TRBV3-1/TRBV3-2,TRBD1,TGTGCCAGCAGCCGTATGGGACAGAGCTCCTATAATTCACCCCTCCACTTT,CASSRMGQSSYNSPLHF
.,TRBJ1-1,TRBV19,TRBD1,TGTGCCAGTAGTGTACAGGGGCTAAACACTGAAGCTTTCTTT,CASSVQGLNTEAFF
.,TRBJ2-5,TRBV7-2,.,TGTGCCAGCAGCTTAGATGCCCGGGGGGCCCAAGAGACCCAGTACTTC,CASSLDARGAQETQYF
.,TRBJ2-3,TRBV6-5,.,TGTGCCAGCAGCACCGAGCGGGATACGCAGTATTTT,CASSTERDTQYF
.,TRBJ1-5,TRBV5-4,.,TGTGCCAGCAGCTTGGGATCAGGAGCAGGGGACAATCAGCCCCAGCATTTT,CASSLGSGAGDNQPQHF
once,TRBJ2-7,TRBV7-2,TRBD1,TGTGCCAGCAGCTTACGAGATCGGGGGACAGGCCTTCTTAATTACGAGCAGTACTTC,CASSLRDRGTGLLNYEQYF
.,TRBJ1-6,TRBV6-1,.,TGTGCCAGCAGTGAAATTCTGGGCTCGGTGGGTTTGGCCCTCCACTTT,CASSEILGSVGLALHF
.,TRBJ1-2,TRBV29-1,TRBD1,TGCAGCGTTGACGAGGGTACAGGGGTCTATGGCTACACCTTC,CSVDEGTGVYGYTF
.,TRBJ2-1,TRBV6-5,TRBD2,TGTGCCAGCAGTTACTCGACTAGCGGGGGCCCTAATGAGCAGTTCTTC,CASSYSTSGGPNEQFF
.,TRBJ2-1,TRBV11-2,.,TGTGCCAGCAGCCTAAACCGTGACTATTTCAATGAGCAGTTCTTC,CASSLNRDYFNEQFF
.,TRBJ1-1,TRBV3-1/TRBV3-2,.,TGTGCCAGCAGTCATACGGAGCTAGGACAGCCCACTGAAGCTTTCTTT,CASSHTELGQPTEAFF
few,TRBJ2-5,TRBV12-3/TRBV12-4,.,TGTGCCAGCAGTTTAGCCTCAGGGGAGACCCAGTACTTC,CASSLASGETQYF
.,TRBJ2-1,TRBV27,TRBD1,TGTGCCAGCAGTTTAGGGGACAGTACCTACCGAAAACCAAATGAGCAGTTCTTC,CASSLGDSTYRKPNEQFF
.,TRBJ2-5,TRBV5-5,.,TGTGCCAGCAGCGCTCAGCCCAGACAGTACCAAGAGACCCAGTACTTC,CASSAQPRQYQETQYF
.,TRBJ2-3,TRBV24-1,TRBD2,TGTGCCACCAGCGGGGGGGCCGAGTCACAAGATACGCAGTATTTT,CATSGGAESQDTQYF
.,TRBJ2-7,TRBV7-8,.,TGTGCCAGCACCCTCCCTGGAGTTTCCTACGAGCAGTACTTC,CASTLPGVSYEQYF
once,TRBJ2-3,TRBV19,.,TGTGCCAGTAGTATAACTAGTCGGACAGATACGCAGTATTTT,CASSITSRTDTQYF
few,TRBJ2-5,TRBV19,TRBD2,TGTGCCAGTAGGGCTAGCGGGGCGGGGGAGACCCAGTACTTC,CASRASGAGETQYF
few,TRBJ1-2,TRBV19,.,TGTGCCAGTAGTATAGGTCGGACAGTTAACCCAGCGATGTACACCTTC,CASSIGRTVNPAMYTF
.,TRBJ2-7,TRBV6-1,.,TGTGCCAGCAGTGAAAGGGAACCAGGGTCCTACGAGCAGTACTTC,CASSEREPGSYEQYF
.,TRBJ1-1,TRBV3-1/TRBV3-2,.,TGTGCCAGCAGCCAGGGGGGGCACACTGAAGCTTTCTTT,CASSQGGHTEAFF
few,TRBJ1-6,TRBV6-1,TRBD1,TGTGCCAGCAGTGATCAGGCAGGGGGCCCGCGAAATTCACCCCTCCACTTT,CASSDQAGGPRNSPLHF
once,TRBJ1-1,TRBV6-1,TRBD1,TGTGCCAGCAGTGAAATGACAGGGCTGACTGAAGCTTTCTTT,CASSEMTGLTEAFF
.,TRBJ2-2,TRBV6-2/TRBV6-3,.,TGTGCCAGCAGTTACGGGGGCCCGAGGACCGGGGAGCTGTTTTTT,CASSYGGPRTGELFF
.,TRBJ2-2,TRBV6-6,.,TGTGCCAGCAGTGGGGGTTGGGGGGACACCGGGGAGCTGTTTTTT,CASSGGWGDTGELFF